Presented here are 20 T cell receptor beta chains from one specimen sequenced in a study of T-cell memory formation after mild COVID-19. From the 5' RACE reads, TCRdb called clonotypes with MiXCR, one entry per CDR3 protein. Among approximately 570,000 distinct CDR3 sequences listed, about a sixth were seen once. Sequencing was done on a sample of PBMCs or a T cell subset sorted from them (not recorded which). All receptors come from an adult woman who had mild COVID-19 (a few samples of this study predate the infection). Cell type and time point are not known.

V gene TRBV9 combines with J gene TRBJ2-3; TRBD2 agrees at 9 bases. CDR3 length equals 15 residues. Trimming removed 4 bases from V and 1 base from J; junction bases left unmatched: 4. CDR1 is SGDLS and CDR2 is YYNGEE in the germline V gene. CDR3: CASSNPSGGTDTQYF. In nucleotides, the CDR3 is TGTGCCAGCAGCAACCCTAGCGGGGGCACAGATACGCAGTATTTT.

The chain recombines TRBV11-1 with TRBJ2-1, with D hard to call. This CDR3 spans 11 amino acids. Per germline, CDR1 SGHAT and CDR2 FQDESV (reference sequence). V shed 3 bases and J shed 14 bases, with 11 bases lying between them. The CDR3 protein is CASSFGSLEFF. DNA of the CDR3: TGTGCCAGCAGCTTTGGCTCACTTGAGTTCTTC.

This clonotype was seen a handful of times. The chain has TRBV9 and TRBJ2-1; D possibly corresponds to TRBD2 (5 bases). The CDR3 sequence is 16 residues long. Per the germline V gene, CDR1 is SGDLS and CDR2 is YYNGEE. Trimming removed 0 bases at V and 0 bases at J, with 10 bases between. The CDR3, as DNA: TGTGCCAGCAGCGTAGTGAAAGGGAGCTCCTACAATGAGCAGTTCTTC. Protein product: CASSVVKGSSYNEQFF.

V gene TRBV12-3 or TRBV12-4 combines with J gene TRBJ2-1; TRBD1 is a possible D gene (6 bases). Trimming left V 5 bases short and J 7 bases short, with 15 bases between. CDR3 length: 14 amino acids. CDR3: CASSPGPGVNEQFF. The CDR3 region has the DNA TGTGCCAGCAGTCCGGGACCAGGGGTAAATGAGCAGTTCTTC.

This clonotype was picked up a small number of times. The chain couples TRBV20-1 to TRBJ1-3, with D unclear. With 1 base removed from V and 0 bases from J, the gap between germline ends came to 13 bases. The CDR3 runs to 16 residues. The V gene's germline CDR1 is DFQATT and CDR2 SNEGSKA (reference sequence). CDR3: CSARAYSASSGNTIYF. CDR3 sequence (DNA): TGCAGTGCTAGAGCCTATTCAGCCAGCTCTGGAAACACCATATATTTT.

The rearrangement joins TRBV7-9 to TRBJ2-1; 7 nucleotides align to TRBD2. The V gene's germline CDR1 is SEHNR and CDR2 FQNEAQ (reference sequence). V gave up 5 bases and J gave up 4 bases; unmatched junction bases: 14. The CDR3 length is 17 residues. CDR3 loop: CASSSLSAGVRYNEQFF. CDR3 nucleotides: TGTGCCAGCAGCAGTCTATCGGCGGGAGTTCGGTACAATGAGCAGTTCTTC.

The chain couples TRBV7-2 to TRBJ2-4; D is possibly TRBD1 (7 bases). Germline V CDR1 and CDR2: SGHTA, FQGNSA. The CDR3 consists of 15 residues. V lost 6 bases to trimming and J lost 8 bases, with 20 bases between them. This CDR3 is CASRLVGQRGDIQYF. The CDR3 DNA is TGTGCCAGCAGACTCGTGGGACAGAGGGGGGACATTCAGTACTTC. Looking up the rest from reference TRBV7-2 and TRBJ2-4 gives the full variable domain: GAGVSQSPSNKVTEKGKDVELRCDPISGHTALYWYRQSLGQGLEFLIYFQGNSAPDKSGLPSDRFSAERTGGSVSTLTIQRTQQEDSAVYLCASRLVGQRGDIQYFGAGTRLSVL.

The J gene is TRBJ2-1, the V gene TRBV24-1, with a possible D match to TRBD1 (6 bases). Trimming cost V 4 bases and J 8 bases, with 14 bases left between them. The CDR3 contains 14 residues. Germline V lookup: CDR1 KGHDR, CDR2 SFDVKD. The CDR3 is CATSDYGQIDEQFF. Here the CDR3 DNA reads TGTGCCACCAGTGACTACGGACAGATCGATGAGCAGTTCTTC.

The CDR3 DNA follows: TGCGCCAGCAGCTTGGAGGGCGGGAGTAGAACAGATACGCAGTATTTT. Residues: CASSLEGGSRTDTQYF. This chain connects TRBV5-1 to TRBJ2-3; the match to TRBD2 covers 7 bases. There are 16 residues in the CDR3. From germline, CDR1 is SGHRS and CDR2 YFSETQ. V trimming: 0 bases; J trimming: 3 bases; junction bases outside the gene matches: 7.

This chain joins TRBV12-3 or TRBV12-4 and TRBJ2-7; 12 nucleotides align to TRBD2. The CDR3 totals 14 residues. V lost 7 bases to trimming and J lost 2 bases; unmatched junction nucleotides: 3. CDR3 residues: CASNLAGGTYEQYF. Here the CDR3 DNA reads TGTGCCAGCAACCTAGCGGGGGGGACCTACGAGCAGTACTTC.

This clonotype has a handful of counts. V is TRBV7-2 and J is TRBJ1-3; 7 bases match TRBD1. There are 15 residues in the CDR3. Per the germline V gene, CDR1 is SGHTA and CDR2 is FQGNSA. Unmatched junction bases numbered 5, after V lost 2 bases and J lost 4 bases. Here the CDR3 reads CASSLLGTVGNTIYF. Here the CDR3 DNA reads TGTGCCAGCAGCTTACTCGGGACAGTAGGAAACACCATATATTTT.

This clonotype was found a few times. This chain links TRBV2 with TRBJ2-6, with 8 bases lining up with TRBD1. Germline trimming cut 5 bases from V and 2 bases from J; bases unmatched to any gene: 2. Germline CDR1 is SNHLY and CDR2 is FYNNEI. There are 15 residues in the CDR3. CDR3 in DNA: TGTGCCAGCAGTTTGACAGGGGCTGGGGCCAACGTCCTGACTTTC. Amino acid sequence: CASSLTGAGANVLTF.

The chain combines TRBV6-1 with TRBJ1-1; perhaps TRBD1 as D (6 bases). The CDR3 covers 14 residues. Germline-derived CDR1 and CDR2 are MNHNS and SASEGT. Trimming removed 7 bases from V and 0 bases from J, with 12 bases in between. CDR3 nucleotides: TGTGCCAGCAACGAGGGGGTACTGAACACTGAAGCTTTCTTT. It is translated as CASNEGVLNTEAFF.

The chain uses TRBV2 and TRBJ2-1; 10 bases fit TRBD1. J lost 1 base, V lost 6 bases, and 12 bases had no gene match. The CDR3 sequence is 18 residues long. Germline CDR1 SNHLY, CDR2 FYNNEI. CDR3 bases: TGTGCCAGCAGCGGCTCGGTCGACAGGGGGCTATCCTACAATGAGCAGTTCTTC. It codes for CASSGSVDRGLSYNEQFF. Full variable domain (outside the CDR3, taken from reference TRBV2 and TRBJ2-1): EPEVTQTPSHQVTQMGQEVILRCVPISNHLYFYWYRQILGQKVEFLVSFYNNEISEKSEIFDDQFSVERPDGSNFTLKIRSTKLEDSAMYFCASSGSVDRGLSYNEQFFGPGTRLTVL.

J is TRBJ2-1 and V is TRBV6-1, with 15 nucleotides matching TRBD2. This CDR3 has 16 residues. CDR1 and CDR2 from the germline V gene are MNHNS and SASEGT. Trimming removed 7 bases from V and 7 bases from J; junction bases left unmatched: 8. CDR3 region: CASNRHGTSGGNEQFF. The CDR3 DNA reads as TGTGCCAGCAACCGTCACGGGACTAGCGGGGGGAATGAGCAGTTCTTC.

The chain employs TRBV6-5 and TRBJ2-7, with TRBD1 matching 7 bases. Trimming removed 6 bases from V and 2 bases from J; junction bases left unmatched: 7. This CDR3 is built from 14 residues. Germline CDR1 is MNHEY and CDR2 is SVGAGI. The CDR3 bases are TGTGCCAGCAGCCGACAGGGATTACCCTACGAGCAGTACTTC. It yields the protein CASSRQGLPYEQYF.

The chain recombines TRBV20-1 with TRBJ2-7, with TRBD2 matching over 8 bases. The CDR3 sequence is 18 residues long. Per germline, CDR1 DFQATT and CDR2 SNEGSKA (reference sequence). The V and J ends lost 3 bases and 0 bases, in that order; junction bases with no gene match: 16. The CDR3 spells CSASRLAGLSIPSYEQYF. The CDR3 nucleotides are TGCAGTGCTAGTAGGCTAGCGGGCCTTTCTATACCCTCCTACGAGCAGTACTTC.

This clonotype was counted only a few times. The chain is built from TRBV29-1 and TRBJ2-5; 10 nucleotides match TRBD2. The CDR3 is 13 amino acids. With V trimmed by 3 bases and J by 5 bases, 3 bases remained unmatched. Looked up from germline, CDR1 is SQVTM and CDR2 is ANQGSEA. CDR3 sequence reads: CSVEPSGGETQYF. The CDR3 DNA reads as TGCAGCGTTGAGCCTAGCGGGGGTGAGACCCAGTACTTC.

There are a few counts of this clonotype. V usage is TRBV5-1 and J usage is TRBJ1-4, with D perhaps matching TRBD1 (5 bases). The germline V and J ends were trimmed by 0 bases and 4 bases, with 10 bases remaining between them. Germline V gene data show CDR1 as SGHRS and CDR2 as YFSETQ. This CDR3 has 15 amino acids. CDR3: CASSLVTRGNEKLFF. CDR3 bases: TGCGCCAGCAGCTTGGTTACGAGGGGTAATGAAAAACTGTTTTTT.

This clonotype was seen a handful of times. The chain recombines TRBV4-3 with TRBJ1-2; D call uncertain. V gave up 3 bases and J gave up 5 bases, with 7 bases separating them. CDR3 length: 12 residues. The germline V gene has CDR1 LGHNA and CDR2 YSLEER. CDR3 sequence: CASSQREYGYTF. For the CDR3, the DNA is TGCGCCAGCAGCCAGAGAGAATATGGCTACACCTTC.